This T cell receptor beta chain was sequenced during a study of beta chain features in type 1 diabetes. Study conclusions and caveats: Possible PCR preference for shorter templates applied equally to patients and controls. TCRB CDR3s from Type 1 diabetes patients were moderately but significantly shorter in all four CD4+ subsets.

The sequenced template was cDNA made from the entire isolated RNA. The data were produced by immunoSEQ multiplex PCR, yet TCRdb's version contains in-frame clones alone and is incomplete. The repertoire has 25,000 to 30,000 clones, roughly three fifths of them found once; the top ten carry under 1.5%. In this sample, this clone turned up once. No antigen is known for it. This receptor was identified in a woman aged 18-29 years with type 1 diabetes. Sequencing was done on a sample of Tregs from blood.

CDR3 sequence (DNA): TGTGCCAGTAGTATCGACAGGGGGTCCCATGGCTACACCTTC. This sequence encodes CASSIDRGSHGYTF. The chain employs TRBV19 and TRBJ1-2; 9 bases are shared with TRBD1. CDR1 and CDR2 from the germline V gene are LNHDA and SQIVND (reference sequence). This CDR3 contains 14 residues. The junction had 5 bases not matched to a gene; V was cut back by 3 bases and J by 6 bases.